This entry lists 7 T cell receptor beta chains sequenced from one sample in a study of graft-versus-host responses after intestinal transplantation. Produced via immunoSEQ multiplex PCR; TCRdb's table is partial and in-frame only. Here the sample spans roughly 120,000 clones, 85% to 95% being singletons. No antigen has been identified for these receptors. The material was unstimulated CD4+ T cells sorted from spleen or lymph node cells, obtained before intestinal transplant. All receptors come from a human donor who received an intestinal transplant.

This chain's CDR3 is CASSLGQGDAYEQYF. The CDR3 nucleotides read TGCGCCAGCAGCTTGGGACAGGGGGACGCCTACGAGCAGTACTTC. V is TRBV5-1 and J is TRBJ2-7, with TRBD1 identical over 9 bases. Germline CDR1 SGHRS, CDR2 YFSETQ. V lost 0 bases, J lost 2 bases, and 3 bases stayed unmatched. The CDR3 runs to 15 residues.

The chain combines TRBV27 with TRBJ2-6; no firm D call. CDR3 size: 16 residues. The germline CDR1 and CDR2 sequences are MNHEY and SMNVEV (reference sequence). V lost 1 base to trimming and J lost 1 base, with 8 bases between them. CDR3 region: CASSLFKGSGANVLTF. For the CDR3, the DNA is TGTGCCAGCAGTTTATTTAAGGGATCTGGGGCCAACGTCCTGACTTTC. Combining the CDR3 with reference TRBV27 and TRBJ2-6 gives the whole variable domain EAQVTQNPRYLITVTGKKLTVTCSQNMNHEYMSWYRQDPGLGLRQIYYSMNVEVTDKGDVPEGYKVSRKEKRNFPLILESPSPNQTSLYFCASSLFKGSGANVLTFGAGSRLTVL.

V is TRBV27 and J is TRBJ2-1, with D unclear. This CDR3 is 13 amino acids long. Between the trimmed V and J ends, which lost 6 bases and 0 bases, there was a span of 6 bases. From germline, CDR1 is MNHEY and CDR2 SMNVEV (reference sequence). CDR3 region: CASRPHSYNEQFF. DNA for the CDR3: TGTGCCAGCAGGCCCCACTCCTACAATGAGCAGTTCTTC.

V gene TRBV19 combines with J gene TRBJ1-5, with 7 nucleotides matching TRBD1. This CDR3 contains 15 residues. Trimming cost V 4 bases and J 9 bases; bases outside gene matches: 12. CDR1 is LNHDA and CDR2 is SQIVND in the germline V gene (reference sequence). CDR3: CASSTDRVLQGPQHF. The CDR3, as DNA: TGTGCCAGTAGTACAGACAGGGTTCTCCAAGGGCCCCAGCATTTT.

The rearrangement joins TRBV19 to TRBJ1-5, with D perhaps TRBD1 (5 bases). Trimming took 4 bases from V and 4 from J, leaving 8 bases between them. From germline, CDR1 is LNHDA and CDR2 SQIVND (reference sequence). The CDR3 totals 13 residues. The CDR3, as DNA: TGTGCCAGTAGTACCGCAGGGAATCAGCCCCAGCATTTT. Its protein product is CASSTAGNQPQHF.

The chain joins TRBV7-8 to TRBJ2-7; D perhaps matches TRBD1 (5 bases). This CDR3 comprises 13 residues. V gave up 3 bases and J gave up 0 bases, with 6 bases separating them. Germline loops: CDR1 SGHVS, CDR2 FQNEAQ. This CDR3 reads CASSFDSSYEQYF. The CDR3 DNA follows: TGTGCCAGCAGCTTCGACAGCTCCTACGAGCAGTACTTC.

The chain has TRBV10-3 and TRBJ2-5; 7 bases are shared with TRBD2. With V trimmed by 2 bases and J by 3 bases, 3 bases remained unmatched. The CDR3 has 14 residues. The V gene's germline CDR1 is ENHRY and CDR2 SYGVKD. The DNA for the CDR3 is TGTGCCATCAGTGAGCGGGAGGACGAAGAGACCCAGTACTTC. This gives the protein CAISEREDEETQYF.